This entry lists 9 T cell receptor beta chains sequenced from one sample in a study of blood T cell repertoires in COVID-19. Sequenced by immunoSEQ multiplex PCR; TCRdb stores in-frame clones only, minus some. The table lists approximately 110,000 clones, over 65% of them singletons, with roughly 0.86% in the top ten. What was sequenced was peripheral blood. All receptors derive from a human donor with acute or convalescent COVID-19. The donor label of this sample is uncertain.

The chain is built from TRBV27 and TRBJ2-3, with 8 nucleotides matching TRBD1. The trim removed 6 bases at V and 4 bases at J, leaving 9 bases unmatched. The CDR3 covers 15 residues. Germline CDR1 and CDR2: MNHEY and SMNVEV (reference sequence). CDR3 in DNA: TGTGCCAGCAGCCGAATTCGACAGGGGTCAGATACGCAGTATTTT. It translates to CASSRIRQGSDTQYF.

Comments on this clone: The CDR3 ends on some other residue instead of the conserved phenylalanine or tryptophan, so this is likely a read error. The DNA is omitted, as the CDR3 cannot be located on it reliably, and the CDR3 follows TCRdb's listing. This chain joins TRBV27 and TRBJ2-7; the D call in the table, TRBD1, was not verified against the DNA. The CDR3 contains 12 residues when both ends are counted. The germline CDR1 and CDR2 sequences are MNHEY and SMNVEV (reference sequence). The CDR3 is CASTSPSGISLL.

CDR3: CASRPGAGQGRPRLFF. CDR3 in DNA: TGCGCCAGCAGGCCAGGGGCCGGACAGGGGAGGCCAAGACTGTTTTTT. This sequence joins TRBV5-1 and TRBJ1-4; 9 bases fit TRBD1. Germline V gene data show CDR1 as SGHRS and CDR2 as YFSETQ. The CDR3 extends over 16 amino acids. The V segment lost 5 bases and the J segment 13 bases; nucleotides outside the gene matches: 18.

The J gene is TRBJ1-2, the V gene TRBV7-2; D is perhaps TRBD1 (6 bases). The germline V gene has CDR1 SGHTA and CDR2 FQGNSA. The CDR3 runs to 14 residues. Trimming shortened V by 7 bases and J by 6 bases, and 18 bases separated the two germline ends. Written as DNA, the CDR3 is TGTGCCAGCACTAAATCAGGGGCTCTTGATGGCTACACCTTC. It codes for CASTKSGALDGYTF. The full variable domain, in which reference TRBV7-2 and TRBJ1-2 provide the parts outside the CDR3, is GAGVSQSPSNKVTEKGKDVELRCDPISGHTALYWYRQSLGQGLEFLIYFQGNSAPDKSGLPSDRFSAERTGGSVSTLTIQRTQQEDSAVYLCASTKSGALDGYTFGSGTRLTVV.

The CDR3 DNA follows: TGTGCCAGCAGTGAAGGGCTTGGCGGCCCGGCGGGGAATGAGCAGTTCTTC. It specifies CASSEGLGGPAGNEQFF. This chain uses TRBV25-1 with TRBJ2-1, with D maybe TRBD2 (6 bases). With 2 bases removed from V and 7 bases from J, the gap between germline ends came to 21 bases. Germline loops: CDR1 MGHDK, CDR2 SYGVNS. This CDR3 has 17 residues.

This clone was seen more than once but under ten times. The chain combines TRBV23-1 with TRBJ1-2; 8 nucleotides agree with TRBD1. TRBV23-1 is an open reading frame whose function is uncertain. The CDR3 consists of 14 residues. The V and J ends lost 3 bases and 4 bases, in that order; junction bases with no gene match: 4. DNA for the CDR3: TGCGCCAGCAGTCATGGACAGGGACGCTATGGCTACACCTTC. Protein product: CASSHGQGRYGYTF.

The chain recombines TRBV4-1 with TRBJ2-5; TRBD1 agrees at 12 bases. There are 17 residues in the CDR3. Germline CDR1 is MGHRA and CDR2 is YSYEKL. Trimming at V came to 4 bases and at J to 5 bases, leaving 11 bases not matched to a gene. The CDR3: CASSLSGGQGAWETQYF. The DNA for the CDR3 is TGCGCCAGCAGCCTCTCGGGGGGACAGGGGGCTTGGGAGACCCAGTACTTC.

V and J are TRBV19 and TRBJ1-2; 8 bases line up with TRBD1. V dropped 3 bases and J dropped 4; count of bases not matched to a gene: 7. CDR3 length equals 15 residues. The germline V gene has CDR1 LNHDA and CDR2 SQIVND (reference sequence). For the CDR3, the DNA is TGTGCCAGTAGTATCGGACAGGGACGGATCTATGGCTACACCTTC. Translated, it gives CASSIGQGRIYGYTF.

The CDR3 reads CASSPTKDQPQHF. Written as DNA, the CDR3 is TGTGCCAGCAGTCCGACAAAAGATCAGCCCCAGCATTTT. The chain combines TRBV12-3 or TRBV12-4 with TRBJ1-5, with D hard to call. The V end lost 5 bases, the J end lost 5 bases, and 10 bases lay between the germline ends. The CDR3 consists of 13 residues.